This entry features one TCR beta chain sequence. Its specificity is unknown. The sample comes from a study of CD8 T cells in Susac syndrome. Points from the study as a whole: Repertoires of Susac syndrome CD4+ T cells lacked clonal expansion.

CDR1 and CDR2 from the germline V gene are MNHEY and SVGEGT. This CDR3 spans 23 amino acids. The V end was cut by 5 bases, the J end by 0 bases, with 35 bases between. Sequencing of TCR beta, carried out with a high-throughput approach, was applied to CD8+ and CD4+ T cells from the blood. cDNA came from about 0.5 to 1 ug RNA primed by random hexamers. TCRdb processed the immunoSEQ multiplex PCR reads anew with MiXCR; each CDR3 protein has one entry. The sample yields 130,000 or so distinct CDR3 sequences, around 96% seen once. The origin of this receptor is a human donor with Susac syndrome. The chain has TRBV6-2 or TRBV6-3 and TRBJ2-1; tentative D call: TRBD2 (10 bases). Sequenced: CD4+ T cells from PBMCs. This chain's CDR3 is CASSTRGQGIWGSSGSSYNEQFF. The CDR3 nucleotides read TGTGCCAGCAGTACGAGGGGACAGGGTATTTGGGGCTCTAGCGGGAGCTCCTACAATGAGCAGTTCTTC.